The 14 T cell receptor beta chains in this list originate from one sample, sequenced in a study of human T cells and chemical hapten exposure listed by TCRdb under 2021. Per the publication, the time point label means: patch test 1, 2 weeks after DPC sensitization. The intended sense of this specimen's treatment or condition label: therapeutic diphenylcyclopropenone sensitization with weekly scalp DPC. The library came from RACE. Sequencing instrument: NextSeq 500. TCRdb applied fastp at Q25 and MiXCR to the public reads, then kept only in-frame beta chains. Rows are combined by CDR3 protein, so each entry shows the most common genes and DNA. Here the sample has some 350,000 distinct CDR3 sequences; under 9% occur a single time. The ten biggest clones cover roughly 7.9% of the sample. The source was whole blood, collected in connection with sensitization to the hapten diphenylcyclopropenone (DPC). Receptor source: a woman between 18 and 29 years old with alopecia areata. Some clones in this sample may be carry-over from other donors' samples.

This clonotype was seen at least ten times. This rearrangement joins TRBV6-2 or TRBV6-3 to TRBJ1-1; D is unclear. Looked up from germline, CDR1 is MNHEY and CDR2 is SVGEGT. V was trimmed by 2 bases and J by 1 base, leaving 5 bases between them. The CDR3 is 13 amino acids. The CDR3 is CASSYKGNTEAFF. The CDR3 DNA sequence: TGTGCCAGCAGTTACAAGGGGAACACTGAAGCTTTCTTT.

A word on this clonotype: The junction departs from the called germline gene at one end, perhaps through a read error. J is TRBJ2-3 and V is TRBV4-2, with D perhaps TRBD1 (6 bases). Germline V lookup: CDR1 LGHNA, CDR2 YNFKEQ. This CDR3 is 13 amino acids long. The CDR3, as DNA: TGTGCCAGCAGCAAAGATCAGGGGCTGGCGCAGTATTTT. Its translation is CASSKDQGLAQYF.

The rearrangement uses TRBV5-5 and TRBJ2-7, with 8 bases that match TRBD1. The germline V gene has CDR1 SGHKS and CDR2 YYEKEE (reference sequence). V shed 4 bases and J 6 bases; nucleotides not matched to a gene: 9. The CDR3 contains 14 residues. The DNA for the CDR3 is TGTGCCAGCAGCATAGGACAGGGAGAGGGCGAGCAGTACTTC. This gives the protein CASSIGQGEGEQYF.

This clonotype was detected ten times or more. This sequence joins TRBV4-1 and TRBJ2-7; perhaps D is TRBD1 or TRBD2 (5 bases each). Germline V gives CDR1 MGHRA, CDR2 YSYEKL. The CDR3 has 14 amino acids. Trimming cost V 3 bases and J 6 bases, with 15 bases left between them. DNA of the CDR3: TGCGCCAGCAGCCAGACCTCATGGGACCTCGAGCAGTACTTC. Its translation is CASSQTSWDLEQYF.

This clonotype was picked up many times. The J gene is TRBJ2-3, the V gene TRBV7-9; D ambiguous. V was trimmed by 10 bases and J by 2 bases, leaving 10 bases between them. The germline CDR1 and CDR2 sequences are SEHNR and FQNEAQ (reference sequence). The CDR3 contains 12 residues. The CDR3 here is CAIKGLTDTQYF. In DNA form, the CDR3 reads TGTGCCATAAAAGGGCTCACAGATACGCAGTATTTT.

The chain uses TRBV19 and TRBJ2-7; 7 nucleotides align to TRBD1. There are 16 residues in the CDR3. Unmatched junction bases numbered 7, after V lost 0 bases and J lost 2 bases. Germline V gives CDR1 LNHDA, CDR2 SQIVND (reference sequence). Here the CDR3 DNA reads TGTGCCAGTAGTATAGATTTGGGGACAGCCCCCTACGAGCAGTACTTC. Encoded protein: CASSIDLGTAPYEQYF.

There are many counts of this clonotype. The chain links TRBV27 to TRBJ1-1, with TRBD1 identical over 7 bases. The CDR3 spans 16 residues. Germline V gene data show CDR1 as MNHEY and CDR2 as SMNVEV (reference sequence). J gave up 3 bases and V 0 bases, and 7 bases lay outside the gene matches. CDR3 amino acids: CASSLSGQILDTEAFF. In nucleotides, the CDR3 is TGTGCCAGCAGTTTATCGGGACAGATACTCGACACTGAAGCTTTCTTT.

This clonotype was detected a few times. V and J are TRBV7-2 and TRBJ2-7, with D hard to call. This CDR3 has 14 residues. From germline, CDR1 is SGHTA and CDR2 FQGNSA. V shed 5 bases and J shed 3 bases, with 14 bases lying between them. In DNA, the CDR3 is TGTGCCAGCAGCCCCGGCCCGGTTAACTACGAGCAGTACTTC. Amino acid sequence: CASSPGPVNYEQYF.

The rearrangement joins TRBV6-5 to TRBJ2-7; maybe TRBD1 (6 bases). Germline lookup yields CDR1 MNHEY and CDR2 SVGAGI. V was cut by 0 bases and J by 2 bases, with 11 bases left in between. The CDR3 extends over 15 amino acids. Written as DNA, the CDR3 is TGTGCCAGCAGTTACTCGGTGGCAGGGGCCTACGAGCAGTACTTC. As protein: CASSYSVAGAYEQYF.

The sample holds many counts of this clonotype. The chain has TRBV11-2 and TRBJ1-2; D ambiguous. Trimming stripped 0 bases from V and 2 bases from J, with 4 bases between. In germline, CDR1 is SGHAT, CDR2 FQNNGV. CDR3 length: 13 residues. In DNA form, the CDR3 reads TGTGCCAGCAGCTTAGATCCAAACTATGGCTACACCTTC. It is translated as CASSLDPNYGYTF.

The gene calls are TRBV5-1 and TRBJ1-1; a possible D gene is TRBD1 (5 bases). V was trimmed by 4 bases and J by 0 bases, leaving 16 bases between them. Germline V CDR1 and CDR2: SGHRS, YFSETQ. The CDR3 extends over 16 amino acids. The CDR3 reads CASSPDRQFMNTEAFF. The DNA for the CDR3 is TGCGCCAGCAGCCCAGACCGACAGTTTATGAACACTGAAGCTTTCTTT.

This clonotype was observed at least ten times. The genes are TRBV6-1 and TRBJ1-5, with D maybe TRBD1 (6 bases). Germline CDR1 MNHNS, CDR2 SASEGT. The V end was cut by 8 bases, the J end by 3 bases, with 11 bases between. This CDR3 spans 13 amino acids. In DNA form, the CDR3 reads TGTGCCAGCTCAGGGGCCCCCAATCAGCCCCAGCATTTT. Its protein product is CASSGAPNQPQHF.

Only a few counts were recorded for this clonotype. V gene TRBV28 combines with J gene TRBJ1-3, with a weak D call TRBD1 (6 bases). CDR3 length equals 14 residues. The V end was cut by 5 bases, the J end by 5 bases, with 13 bases between. Per the germline V gene, CDR1 is MDHEN and CDR2 is SYDVKM. The CDR3 DNA sequence: TGTGCCAGCAGTAAAACGACAGGCAGAAACACCATATATTTT. This codes for CASSKTTGRNTIYF. Full variable domain (remainder filled in from reference TRBV28 and TRBJ1-3): DVKVTQSSRYLVKRTGEKVFLECVQDMDHENMFWYRQDPGLGLRLIYFSYDVKMKEKGDIPEGYSVSREKKERFSLILESASTNQTSMYLCASSKTTGRNTIYFGEGSWLTVV.

This clonotype occurred many times. The chain combines TRBV11-1 with TRBJ2-7; no reliable D call. CDR1 SGHAT and CDR2 FQDESV come from the germline V gene (reference sequence). This CDR3 is built from 15 residues. V lost 1 base and J lost 2, with 12 bases in between. The CDR3 protein is CASSLGASHAYEQYF. The DNA for the CDR3 is TGTGCCAGCAGCTTAGGGGCCAGTCATGCCTACGAGCAGTACTTC.